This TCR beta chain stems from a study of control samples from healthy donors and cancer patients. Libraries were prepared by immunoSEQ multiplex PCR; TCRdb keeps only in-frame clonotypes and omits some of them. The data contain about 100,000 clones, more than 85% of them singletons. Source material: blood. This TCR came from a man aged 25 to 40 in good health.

The CDR3 DNA reads as TGTGCCAGTAGCCGGACTAGCGGGAGGTCTGGGAATGAGCAGTTCTTC. Translated, it gives CASSRTSGRSGNEQFF. The chain carries TRBV19 and TRBJ2-1; 14 bases are a match to TRBD2. The CDR3 has 16 amino acids. Per the germline V gene, CDR1 is LNHDA and CDR2 is SQIVND (reference sequence). Losses at the gene ends were 6 bases for V and 7 bases for J; bases not matched to a gene: 8.